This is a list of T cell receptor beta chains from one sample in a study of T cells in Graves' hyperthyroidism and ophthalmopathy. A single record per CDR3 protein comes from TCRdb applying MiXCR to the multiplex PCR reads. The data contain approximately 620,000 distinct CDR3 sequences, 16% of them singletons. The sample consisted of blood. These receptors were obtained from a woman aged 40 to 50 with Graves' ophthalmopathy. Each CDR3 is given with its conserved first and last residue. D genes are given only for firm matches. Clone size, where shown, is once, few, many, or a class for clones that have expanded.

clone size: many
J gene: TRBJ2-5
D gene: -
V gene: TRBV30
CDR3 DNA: TGTGCCTGGAGTGGGTACCAAGAGACCCAGTACTTC
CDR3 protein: CAWSGYQETQYF

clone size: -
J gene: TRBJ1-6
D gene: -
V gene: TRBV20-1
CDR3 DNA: TGCAGTCCCTACAGGGTCGATAATTCACCCCTCCACTTT
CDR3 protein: CSPYRVDNSPLHF

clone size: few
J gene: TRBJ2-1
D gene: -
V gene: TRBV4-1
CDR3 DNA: TGCGCCAGCAGCCAAAGGCGGGAAGGCTACAATGAGCAGTTCTTC
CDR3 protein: CASSQRREGYNEQFF

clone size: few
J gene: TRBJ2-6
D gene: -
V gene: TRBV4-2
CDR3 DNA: TGTGCCAGCAGCCAAGATTGGGTCGGGGCTGGGGCCAACGTCCTGACTTTC
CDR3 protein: CASSQDWVGAGANVLTF

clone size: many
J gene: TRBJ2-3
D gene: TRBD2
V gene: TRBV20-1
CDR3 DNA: TGCAGTGCTAGTTTGGGACTAGCGCAACGTCAAAGCACAGATACGCAGTATTTT
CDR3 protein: CSASLGLAQRQSTDTQYF

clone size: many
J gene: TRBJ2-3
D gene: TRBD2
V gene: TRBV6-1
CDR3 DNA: TGTGCCAGCAGTGAACTTCTAGCGGGACCAGATACGCAGTATTTT
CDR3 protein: CASSELLAGPDTQYF

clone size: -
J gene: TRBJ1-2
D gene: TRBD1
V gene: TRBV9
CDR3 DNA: TGTGCCAGCAGCGTGGGGGACAGTCATAACTATGGCTACACCTTC
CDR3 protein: CASSVGDSHNYGYTF

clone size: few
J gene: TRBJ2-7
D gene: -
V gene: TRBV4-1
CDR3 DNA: TGCGCCAGCAGCCAAGATGGATCCGGGAGAGGCTACGAGCAGTACTTC
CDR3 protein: CASSQDGSGRGYEQYF

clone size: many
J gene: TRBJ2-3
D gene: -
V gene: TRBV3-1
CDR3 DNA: TGTGCCAGCAGCCAAGACTCACTCACAGATACGCAGTATTTT
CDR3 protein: CASSQDSLTDTQYF

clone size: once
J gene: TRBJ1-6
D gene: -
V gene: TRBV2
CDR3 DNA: TGTGCCAGCTTCGCTGAAAACCATTCACCCCTCCACTTT
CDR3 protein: CASFAENHSPLHF

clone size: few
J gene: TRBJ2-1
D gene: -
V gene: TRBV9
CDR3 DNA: TGTGCCAGCAGCGAGGGGGGACTGATCTCCTACAATGAGCAGTTCTTC
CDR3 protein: CASSEGGLISYNEQFF

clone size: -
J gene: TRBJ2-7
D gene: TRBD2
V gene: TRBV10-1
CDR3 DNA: TGCGCCAGCACTTCCTTCGGGACTAGCGGGGGAGCTAAGCAGTACTTC
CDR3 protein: CASTSFGTSGGAKQYF

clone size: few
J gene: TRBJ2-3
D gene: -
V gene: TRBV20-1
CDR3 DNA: TGCAGTGGTGAGGCTAGCACAGATACGCAGTATTTT
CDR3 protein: CSGEASTDTQYF

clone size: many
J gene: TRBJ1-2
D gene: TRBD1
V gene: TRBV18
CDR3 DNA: TGTGCCAGCTCACTCATGGACAGGGGGAATGGCTACACCTTC
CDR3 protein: CASSLMDRGNGYTF

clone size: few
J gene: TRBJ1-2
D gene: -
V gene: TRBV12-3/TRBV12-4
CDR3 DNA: TGTGCCAGCAGTTTTTCCTCCGGAAGCTACACCTTC
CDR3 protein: CASSFSSGSYTF

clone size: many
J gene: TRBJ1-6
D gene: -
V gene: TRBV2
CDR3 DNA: TGTGCCAGCAGGGACAATTCACCCCTCCACTTT
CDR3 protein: CASRDNSPLHF

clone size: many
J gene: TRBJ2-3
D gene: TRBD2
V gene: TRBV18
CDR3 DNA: TGTGCCAGCTCACCTAGCGGGAGCTTCACAGATACGCAGTATTTT
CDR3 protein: CASSPSGSFTDTQYF

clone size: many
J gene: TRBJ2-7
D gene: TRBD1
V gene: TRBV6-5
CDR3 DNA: TGTGCCAGCAGTTACTCGTCGAACAGGGGGCTTTTCGAGCAGTACTTC
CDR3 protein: CASSYSSNRGLFEQYF

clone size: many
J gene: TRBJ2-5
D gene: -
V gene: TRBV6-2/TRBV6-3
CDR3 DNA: TGTGCCAGCAGTTACGTAGCTAGGGGAGAGACCCAGTACTTC
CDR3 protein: CASSYVARGETQYF

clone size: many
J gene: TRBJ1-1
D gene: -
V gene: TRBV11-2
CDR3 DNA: TGTGCCAGCAGCTTACAACCGAGTGGGACTGAAGCTTTCTTT
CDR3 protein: CASSLQPSGTEAFF

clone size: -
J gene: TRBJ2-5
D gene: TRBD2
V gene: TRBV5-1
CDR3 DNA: TGCGCCAGCACCCAACCCGGGGGGGAAGAAGAGACCCAGTACTTC
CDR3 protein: CASTQPGGEEETQYF

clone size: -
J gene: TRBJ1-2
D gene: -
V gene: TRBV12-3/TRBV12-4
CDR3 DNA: TGTGCCAGCAGGTACGCTAACTATGGCTACACCTTC
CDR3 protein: CASRYANYGYTF

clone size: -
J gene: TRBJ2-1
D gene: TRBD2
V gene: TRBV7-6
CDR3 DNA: TGTGCCAGCAGCTTGGGACTAGCTTGGTTCTTC
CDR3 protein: CASSLGLAWFF

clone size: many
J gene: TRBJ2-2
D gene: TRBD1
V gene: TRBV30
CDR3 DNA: TGTGCCTGGAGTCAGGACAGGGCGAACACCGGGGAGCTGTTTTTT
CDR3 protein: CAWSQDRANTGELFF

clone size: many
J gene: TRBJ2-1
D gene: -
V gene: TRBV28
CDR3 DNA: TGTGCCAGCAGTTTAAACTTTATAGGGGGACCCTACAATGAGCAGTTCTTC
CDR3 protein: CASSLNFIGGPYNEQFF

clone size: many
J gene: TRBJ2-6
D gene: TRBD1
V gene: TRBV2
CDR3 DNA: TGTGCCAGCAGTGAAGGACGACTGCTTAGGGGACAGGGCGTCTCTGGGGCCAACGTCCTGACTTTC
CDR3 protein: CASSEGRLLRGQGVSGANVLTF